The clone carrying this TCR beta chain showed up just a few times. Antigen unknown. The entry originates in a study of human T cells and chemical hapten exposure. Study-level information: A 2 cm by 2 cm inner upper arm patch received 2% DPC for sensitization.

Time point indicated: pre-sensitization, week 0. Specified treatment: therapeutic diphenylcyclopropenone sensitization with weekly scalp DPC. General study findings and limits: PT1 expanded TCR counts and patch test score were linked, and their correlation was positive.

The CDR3 is 16 residues long. Unmatched junction bases numbered 9, after V lost 5 bases and J lost 0 bases. CDR1 and CDR2 (germline): SGHNT, YYREEE (reference sequence). Each CDR3 protein gets one entry after TCRdb re-called the RACE reads with MiXCR. The sample holds 300,000 to 450,000 distinct CDR3 sequences, around 5% seen once. The sequence was collected from a young woman with alopecia areata. Some clones in this sample may be carry-over from other donors' samples. V gene TRBV5-4 combines with J gene TRBJ2-3, with 7 bases aligning to TRBD2. The source material was whole blood, sampled in connection with sensitization to the hapten diphenylcyclopropenone (DPC). Here the CDR3 DNA reads TGTGCCAGCAGGGAAGCGGGGTCCCCTAGCACAGATACGCAGTATTTT. Translating gives CASREAGSPSTDTQYF.